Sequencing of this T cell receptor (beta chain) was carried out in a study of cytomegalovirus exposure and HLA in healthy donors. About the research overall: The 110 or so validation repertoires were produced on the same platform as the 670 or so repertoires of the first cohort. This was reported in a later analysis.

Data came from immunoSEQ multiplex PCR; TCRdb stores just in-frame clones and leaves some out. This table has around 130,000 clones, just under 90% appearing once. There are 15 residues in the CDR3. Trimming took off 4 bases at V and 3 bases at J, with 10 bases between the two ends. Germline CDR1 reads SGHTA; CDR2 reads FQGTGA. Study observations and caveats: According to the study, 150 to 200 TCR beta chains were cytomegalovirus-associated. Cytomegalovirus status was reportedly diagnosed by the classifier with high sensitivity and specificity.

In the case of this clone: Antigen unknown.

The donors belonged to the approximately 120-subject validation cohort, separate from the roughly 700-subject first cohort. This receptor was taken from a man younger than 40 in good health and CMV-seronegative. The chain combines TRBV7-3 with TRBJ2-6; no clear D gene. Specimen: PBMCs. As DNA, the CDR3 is TGTGCCAGCAGCTCCCAGGTTGGTGGGGCCAACGTCCTGACTTTC. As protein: CASSSQVGGANVLTF. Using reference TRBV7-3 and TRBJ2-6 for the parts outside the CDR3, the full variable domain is GAGVSQTPSNKVTEKGKYVELRCDPISGHTALYWYRQSLGQGPEFLIYFQGTGAADDSGLPNDRFFAVRPEGSVSTLKIQRTERGDSAVYLCASSSQVGGANVLTFGAGSRLTVL.